The present T cell receptor (beta chain) was sequenced within a study of cytomegalovirus exposure and HLA in healthy donors. Study in general: Out of about 190 million T cells, an earlier analysis found 117 million unique TCR beta sequences in total. Study outcomes and limitations: It was reported that TCR beta sequences correctly inferred the HLA-A and HLA-B alleles for most subjects. Roughly uniform depth of sequencing across donors was assumed in presence/absence analyses.

A note on this clone: Its cognate antigen is unknown.

Germline V gene sequence: CDR1 MGHRA, CDR2 YSYEKL. Trimming stripped 1 base from V and 2 bases from J, with 12 bases between. The CDR3 loop spans 15 amino acids. A multiplex PCR was run with 60 Vbeta primers and 13 Jbeta primers. As handled by the study authors: In a later analysis, the count reached about 75 million unique TCR beta chains, with around 10 million shared. Assay used: immunoSEQ multiplex PCR; TCRdb lists only in-frame clones, some missing. From that table come the V and J calls and clone size; the DNA was used to work out D and trimming. The table records 150,000 to 200,000 clones, about 90% of them present only once.

The chain is built from TRBV4-1 and TRBJ2-7; weak D call: TRBD2 (6 bases). The clonotype was recovered from a girl under three years old in good health and CMV-seronegative. The sample comprised PBMCs. The CDR3 loop reads CASSQVMTGAYEQYF. Here the CDR3 DNA reads TGCGCCAGCAGCCAAGTTATGACGGGGGCCTACGAGCAGTACTTC.